The clone carrying this T cell receptor beta chain was found a few times. The library was built from 400 ng RNA with molecular barcoded adaptors for alpha/delta and beta/gamma chains. TCRdb reanalysed the reads using MiXCR and keeps one entry per CDR3 protein. Counted here are 30,000 to 40,000 distinct CDR3 sequences, 14% occurring once; the ten biggest clones make up around 18%. The sample is drawn from a study of read filtering for tumor transcriptome and immune sequencing. Germline-derived CDR1 and CDR2 are DFQATT and SNEGSKA (reference sequence). V lost 2 bases, J lost 9 bases, and 14 bases stayed unmatched. CDR3 size: 16 residues.

The clonotype comes from a donor aged 40 or older with multiple myeloma. This chain links TRBV20-1 with TRBJ2-1; 9 nucleotides line up with TRBD2. The sequenced sample consisted of a population of CD138-negative cells sorted from bone marrow. The CDR3, as DNA: TGCAGTGCTAGATCCGGGACTGGCGGGGGGGCTCGTGAGCAGTTCTTC. As protein: CSARSGTGGGAREQFF.